These 14 T cell receptor beta chains were sequenced from one sample in a study of OX40 agonist ivuxolimab in advanced cancers. Assay used: immunoSEQ multiplex PCR; TCRdb lists only in-frame clones, some missing. Found here are 60,000 to 65,000 clones, under 95% of them singletons; the top ten hold about 13%. Here the sequenced sample was CD4+ or CD8+ T cells sorted from blood, taken in a trial of the OX40 agonist ivuxolimab. These receptors originate from an adult with an advanced solid tumor such as melanoma, head and neck, liver or kidney cancer.

This rearrangement joins TRBV7-2 to TRBJ2-5; D is uncertain. The CDR3 totals 15 residues. In germline, CDR1 is SGHTA, CDR2 FQGNSA. V was trimmed by 1 base and J by 0 bases, leaving 9 bases between them. The CDR3 sequence: CASSLGNTNQETQYF. Written as DNA, the CDR3 is TGTGCCAGCAGCTTAGGAAACACCAACCAAGAGACCCAGTACTTC.

CDR3 in amino acids: CASSESGHFYEQYF. DNA of the CDR3: TGCGCCAGCAGTGAGTCCGGGCACTTCTACGAGCAGTACTTC. This chain uses TRBV10-1 with TRBJ2-7; D remains unclear. The CDR3 is made up of 14 amino acids. Trimming removed 0 bases at V and 3 bases at J, with 9 bases between. From germline, CDR1 is WNHNN and CDR2 SYGVQD (reference sequence).

CDR3 in DNA: TGCGCCAGCAGCTCGGGACTAGCGGGAAATGAGCAGTTCTTC. Its protein product is CASSSGLAGNEQFF. The V gene is TRBV5-1, the J gene TRBJ2-1, with 13 bases that match TRBD2. The germline CDR1 and CDR2 sequences are SGHRS and YFSETQ. V was clipped by 3 bases and J by 7 bases; unmatched bases: 1. The CDR3 length is 14 residues.

The V gene is TRBV7-2, the J gene TRBJ2-7, with D perhaps assigned TRBD1 or TRBD2 (6 bases each). CDR3 length equals 13 residues. Germline V gene lookup returns CDR1 SGHTA and CDR2 FQGNSA. The germline V and J ends were trimmed by 6 bases and 2 bases, with 11 bases remaining between them. CDR3 DNA sequence: TGTGCCAGCAGGCAAGGGGGGACCTACGAGCAGTACTTC. The encoded protein is CASRQGGTYEQYF.

The rearrangement joins TRBV2 to TRBJ2-1, with D possibly matching TRBD1 (6 bases). CDR1 SNHLY and CDR2 FYNNEI come from the germline V gene. V gave up 2 bases and J gave up 3 bases, with 11 bases separating them. CDR3 length: 15 amino acids. For the CDR3, the DNA is TGTGCCAGCAGTGAACTAGGGGGTGGCTACAATGAGCAGTTCTTC. This translates into CASSELGGGYNEQFF.

This chain links TRBV5-1 with TRBJ1-2; D gene unclear. Germline V gene lookup returns CDR1 SGHRS and CDR2 YFSETQ. The CDR3 covers 15 residues. The V end lost 3 bases, the J end lost 4 bases, and 16 bases lay between the germline ends. As DNA, the CDR3 is TGCGCCAGCAGCTCGGAGAATCTAGGGCCCTATGGCTACACCTTC. Translated: CASSSENLGPYGYTF.

This sequence joins TRBV7-6 and TRBJ2-3; D might be TRBD2 (6 bases). CDR3 length: 17 amino acids. Germline CDR1 reads SGHVS; CDR2 reads FNYEAQ. V was shortened by 1 base and J by 5 bases, with 19 bases between the two germline ends. CDR3 sequence: CASSLEEPGLILDTQYF. CDR3 DNA: TGTGCCAGCAGCTTAGAGGAACCGGGACTCATACTAGATACGCAGTATTTT.

The chain is built from TRBV9 and TRBJ2-1, with D hard to call. The V gene's germline CDR1 is SGDLS and CDR2 YYNGEE. The CDR3 runs to 15 residues. The V and J ends lost 0 bases and 9 bases respectively, with 16 bases between them. CDR3 coding DNA: TGTGCCAGCAGCGTAGAATGGGCGGATCTGGGTGAGCAGTTCTTC. This gives the protein CASSVEWADLGEQFF.

The chain is built from TRBV10-3 and TRBJ2-2; possible D gene TRBD2, 6 bases. Trimming cost V 9 bases and J 3 bases, with 8 bases left between them. The CDR3 length is 12 residues. Germline V CDR1 and CDR2: ENHRY, SYGVKD. The CDR3 here is CAIRLDTGELFF. DNA for the CDR3: TGTGCCATTCGACTAGACACCGGGGAGCTGTTTTTT.

The V gene is TRBV10-3, the J gene TRBJ2-7, with 10 bases matching TRBD2. Germline V CDR1 and CDR2: ENHRY, SYGVKD. V lost 1 base to trimming and J lost 3 bases; unmatched junction nucleotides: 3. There are 15 residues in the CDR3. CDR3 DNA sequence: TGTGCCATCAGTGAGTTGTTAGCGGGGGGCTACGAGCAGTACTTC. Protein product: CAISELLAGGYEQYF.

The CDR3 region is CASSDYNEQFF. As DNA, the CDR3 is TGTGCCAGTTCTGACTACAATGAGCAGTTCTTC. V usage is TRBV28 and J usage is TRBJ2-1, with no clear D. Germline-derived CDR1 and CDR2 are MDHEN and SYDVKM. V shed 9 bases and J shed 3 bases, with 6 bases lying between them. CDR3 length equals 11 residues.

The chain has TRBV6-1 and TRBJ2-7; a possible D gene is TRBD2 (7 bases). CDR3 length: 15 amino acids. The ends were cut back, 0 bases at V and 0 bases at J, with 9 bases in the middle. CDR1 MNHNS and CDR2 SASEGT come from the germline V gene. The CDR3 loop is CASSEAGGGSYEQYF. Written as DNA, the CDR3 is TGTGCCAGCAGTGAAGCGGGAGGGGGCTCCTACGAGCAGTACTTC.

This sequence joins TRBV6-4 and TRBJ2-2, with TRBD2 matching over 8 bases. The germline gives CDR1 MRHNA, CDR2 SNTAGT. This CDR3 comprises 13 residues. With 5 bases clipped from V and 4 bases from J, the junction kept 0 bases outside the gene matches. The CDR3 sequence is CASSSGSTGELFF. The CDR3 nucleotides are TGTGCCAGCAGTAGCGGGAGCACCGGGGAGCTGTTTTTT.

V gene TRBV13 combines with J gene TRBJ2-7; D might be TRBD2 (6 bases). V lost 0 bases and J 6 bases, leaving 12 bases between the germline ends. Germline V gene data show CDR1 as PRHDT and CDR2 as FYEKMQ (reference sequence). CDR3 size: 14 residues. CDR3 residues: CASSLGQAAGEQYF. Here the CDR3 DNA reads TGTGCCAGCAGCTTAGGACAAGCAGCGGGCGAGCAGTACTTC.